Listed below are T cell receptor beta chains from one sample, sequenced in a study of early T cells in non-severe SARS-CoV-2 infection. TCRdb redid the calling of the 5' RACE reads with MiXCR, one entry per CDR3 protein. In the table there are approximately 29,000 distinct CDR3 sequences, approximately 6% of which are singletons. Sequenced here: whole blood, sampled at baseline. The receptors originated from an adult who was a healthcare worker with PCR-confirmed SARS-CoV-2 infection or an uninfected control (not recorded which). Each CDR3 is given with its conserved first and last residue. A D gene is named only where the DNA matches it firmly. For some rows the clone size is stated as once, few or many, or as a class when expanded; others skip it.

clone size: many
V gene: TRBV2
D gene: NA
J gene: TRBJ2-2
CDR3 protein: CASRGVTGELFF
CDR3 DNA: TGTGCCAGCAGAGGGGTCACCGGGGAGCTGTTTTTT

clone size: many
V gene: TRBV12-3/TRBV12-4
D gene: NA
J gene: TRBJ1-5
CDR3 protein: CASSLEPQQPQHF
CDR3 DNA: TGTGCCAGCAGTTTAGAACCCCAACAGCCCCAGCATTTT

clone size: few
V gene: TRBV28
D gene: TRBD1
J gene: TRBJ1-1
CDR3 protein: CASSSNPGQGEEVFF
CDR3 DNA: TGTGCCAGCAGTTCCAACCCGGGACAGGGGGAAGAAGTTTTCTTT

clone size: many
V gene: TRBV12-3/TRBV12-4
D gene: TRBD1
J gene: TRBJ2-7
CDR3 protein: CASRGQGPTTEQYF
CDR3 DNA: TGTGCCAGCAGGGGACAGGGCCCTACGACGGAGCAGTACTTC

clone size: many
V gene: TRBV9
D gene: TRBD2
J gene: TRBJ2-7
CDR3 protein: CASSADGLAGVYEQYF
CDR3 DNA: TGTGCCAGCAGCGCTGACGGACTAGCAGGAGTTTACGAGCAGTACTTC

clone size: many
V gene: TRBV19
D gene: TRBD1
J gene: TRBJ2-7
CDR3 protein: CASSIRAGGFYEQYF
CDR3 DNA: TGTGCCAGTAGTATTAGAGCAGGGGGCTTTTACGAGCAGTACTTC

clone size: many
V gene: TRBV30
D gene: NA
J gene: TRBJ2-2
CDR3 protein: CAWGKTAYTGELFF
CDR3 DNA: TGTGCCTGGGGAAAAACAGCCTACACCGGGGAGCTGTTTTTT

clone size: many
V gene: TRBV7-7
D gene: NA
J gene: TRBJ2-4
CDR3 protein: CASSLGQGYIQYF
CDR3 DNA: TGTGCTAGCAGCTTAGGGCAGGGATACATTCAGTACTTC

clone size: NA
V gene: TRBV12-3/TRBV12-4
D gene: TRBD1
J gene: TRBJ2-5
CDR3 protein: CASILTGGKETQYF
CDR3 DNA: TGTGCCAGCATCCTCACAGGGGGTAAAGAGACCCAGTACTTC

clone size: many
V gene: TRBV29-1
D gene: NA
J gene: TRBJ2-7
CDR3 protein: CSVQLGPSYEQYF
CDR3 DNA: TGCAGCGTCCAACTTGGCCCCTCCTACGAGCAGTACTTC

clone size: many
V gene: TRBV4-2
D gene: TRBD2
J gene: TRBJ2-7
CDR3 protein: CASSQDVTSGPYEQYF
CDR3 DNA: TGTGCCAGCAGCCAAGATGTGACTAGCGGACCCTACGAGCAGTACTTC

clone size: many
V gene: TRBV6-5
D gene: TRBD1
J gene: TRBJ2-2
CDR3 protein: CASSYLGQGANTGELFF
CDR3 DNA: TGTGCCAGCAGTTACTTAGGCCAGGGGGCGAACACCGGGGAGCTGTTTTTT

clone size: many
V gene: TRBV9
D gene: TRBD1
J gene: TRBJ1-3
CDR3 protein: CASSTSKTGGETGNTIYF
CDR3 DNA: TGTGCCAGCAGCACCTCTAAGACAGGGGGTGAAACTGGAAACACCATATATTTT

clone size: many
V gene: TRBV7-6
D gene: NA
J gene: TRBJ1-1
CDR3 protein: CASANMNTEAFF
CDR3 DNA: TGTGCCAGCGCAAATATGAACACTGAAGCTTTCTTT

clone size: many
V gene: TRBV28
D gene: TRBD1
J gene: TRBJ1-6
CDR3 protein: CASIRDRGLSPLHF
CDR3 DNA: TGTGCCAGCATCAGGGACAGGGGACTCTCACCCCTCCACTTT

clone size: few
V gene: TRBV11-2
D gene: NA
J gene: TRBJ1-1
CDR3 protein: CASSLPFRGSTEAFF
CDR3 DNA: TGTGCCAGCAGCTTACCCTTCCGGGGTTCCACTGAAGCTTTCTTT

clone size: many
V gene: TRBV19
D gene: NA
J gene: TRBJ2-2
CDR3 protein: CASRRPFSNTGELFF
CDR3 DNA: TGTGCCAGTAGACGACCCTTTTCGAACACCGGGGAGCTGTTTTTT

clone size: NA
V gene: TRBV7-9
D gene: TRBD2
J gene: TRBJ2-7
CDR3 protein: CASSFLAGGGSYEQYF
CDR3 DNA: TGTGCCAGCAGCTTTCTAGCGGGAGGAGGCTCCTACGAGCAGTACTTC